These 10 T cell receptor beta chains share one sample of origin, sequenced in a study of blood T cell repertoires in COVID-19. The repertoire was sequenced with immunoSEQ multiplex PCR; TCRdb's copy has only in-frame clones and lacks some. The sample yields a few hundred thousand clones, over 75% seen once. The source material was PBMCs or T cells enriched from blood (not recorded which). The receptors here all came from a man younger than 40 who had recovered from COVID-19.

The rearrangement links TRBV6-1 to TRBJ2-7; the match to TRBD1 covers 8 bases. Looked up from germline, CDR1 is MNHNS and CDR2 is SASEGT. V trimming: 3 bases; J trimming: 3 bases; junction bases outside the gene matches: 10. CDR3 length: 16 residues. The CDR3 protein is CASSDIPRTGNYEQYF. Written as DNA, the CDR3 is TGTGCCAGCAGTGATATTCCTCGGACAGGGAACTACGAGCAGTACTTC.

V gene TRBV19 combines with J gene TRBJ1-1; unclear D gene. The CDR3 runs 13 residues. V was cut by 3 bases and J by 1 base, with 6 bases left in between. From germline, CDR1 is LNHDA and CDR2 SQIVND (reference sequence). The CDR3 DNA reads TGTGCCAGTAGTATTTTATGGAACACTGAAGCTTTCTTT. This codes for CASSILWNTEAFF.

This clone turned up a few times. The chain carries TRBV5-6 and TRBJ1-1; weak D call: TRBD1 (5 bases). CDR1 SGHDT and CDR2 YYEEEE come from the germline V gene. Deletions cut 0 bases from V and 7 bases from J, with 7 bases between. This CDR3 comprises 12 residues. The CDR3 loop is CASSLGQFEAFF. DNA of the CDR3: TGTGCCAGCAGCTTGGGACAGTTTGAAGCTTTCTTT. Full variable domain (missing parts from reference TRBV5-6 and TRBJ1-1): DAGVTQSPTHLIKTRGQQVTLRCSPKSGHDTVSWYQQALGQGPQFIFQYYEEEERQRGNFPDRFSGHQFPNYSSELNVNALLLGDSALYLCASSLGQFEAFFGQGTRLTVV.

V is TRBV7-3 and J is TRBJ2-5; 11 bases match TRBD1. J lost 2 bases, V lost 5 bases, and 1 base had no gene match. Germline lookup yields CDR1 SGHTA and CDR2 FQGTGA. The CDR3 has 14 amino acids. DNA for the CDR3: TGTGCCAGCAGCCGGGACAGGGGGCAAGAGACCCAGTACTTC. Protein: CASSRDRGQETQYF.

The CDR3 DNA sequence: TGTGCCTGGAGTGCCGGGACAGGGGAGAATCATCAGCCCCAGCATTTT. Translated: CAWSAGTGENHQPQHF. The V gene is TRBV30, the J gene TRBJ1-5; 10 bases fit TRBD1. Germline values: CDR1 GTSNPN, CDR2 SVGIG (reference sequence). V lost 1 base, J lost 5 bases, and 8 bases stayed unmatched. This CDR3 spans 16 amino acids.

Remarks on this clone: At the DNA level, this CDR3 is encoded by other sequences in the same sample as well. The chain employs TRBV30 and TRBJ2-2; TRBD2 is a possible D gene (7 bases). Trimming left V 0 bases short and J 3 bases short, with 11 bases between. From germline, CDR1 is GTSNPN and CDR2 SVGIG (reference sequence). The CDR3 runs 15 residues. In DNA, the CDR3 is TGTGCCTGGAGTGTAGGGGGGGCAGACACCGGGGAGCTGTTTTTT. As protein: CAWSVGGADTGELFF. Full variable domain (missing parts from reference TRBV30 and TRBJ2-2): SQTIHQWPATLVQPVGSPLSLECTVEGTSNPNLYWYRQAAGRGLQLLFYSVGIGQISSEVPQNLSASRPQDRQFILSSKKLLLSDSGFYLCAWSVGGADTGELFFGEGSRLTVL.

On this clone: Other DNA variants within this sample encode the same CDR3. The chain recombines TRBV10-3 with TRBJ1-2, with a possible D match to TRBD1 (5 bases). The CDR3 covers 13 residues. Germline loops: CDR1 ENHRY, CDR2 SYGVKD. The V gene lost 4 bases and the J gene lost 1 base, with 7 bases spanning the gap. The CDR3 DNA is TGTGCCATCAGTGGCACAGGTAACTATGGCTACACCTTC. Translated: CAISGTGNYGYTF.

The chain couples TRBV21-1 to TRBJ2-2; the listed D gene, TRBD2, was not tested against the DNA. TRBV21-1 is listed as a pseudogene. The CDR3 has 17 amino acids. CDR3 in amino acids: CASSKERYSGGIGELFF. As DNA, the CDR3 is TGTGCCAGCAGCAAAGAGCGTTATAGCGGGGGAATCGGGGAGCTGTTTTTT.

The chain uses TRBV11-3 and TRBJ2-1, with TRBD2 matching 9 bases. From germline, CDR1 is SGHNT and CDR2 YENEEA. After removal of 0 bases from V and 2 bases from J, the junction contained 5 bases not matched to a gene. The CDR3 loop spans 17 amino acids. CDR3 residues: CASSLDSGGSAYNEQFF. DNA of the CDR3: TGTGCCAGCAGCTTAGACAGCGGGGGGTCGGCCTACAATGAGCAGTTCTTC.

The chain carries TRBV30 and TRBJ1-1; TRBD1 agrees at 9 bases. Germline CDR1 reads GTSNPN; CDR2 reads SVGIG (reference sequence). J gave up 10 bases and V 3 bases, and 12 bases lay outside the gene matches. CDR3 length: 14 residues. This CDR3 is CAWSITGGSPGAFF. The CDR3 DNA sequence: TGTGCCTGGAGCATAACAGGGGGCTCCCCGGGAGCTTTCTTT.